The sample holds a few counts of the clone carrying this T cell receptor (beta chain). Its antigen is still unknown. A multiplex PCR was run with 60 Vbeta primers and 13 Jbeta primers. Method: immunoSEQ multiplex PCR; TCRdb's copy keeps in-frame clones and lacks some. The top ten hold around 6% of the sample, which has around 130,000 clones, roughly 9% seen once. V gave up 3 bases and J gave up 2 bases, with 10 bases separating them. Germline CDR1 LNHDA, CDR2 SQIVND (reference sequence). The CDR3 covers 14 residues. This entry comes from a study of cytomegalovirus exposure and HLA in healthy donors. Overall study results and limits: Some highly shared sequence variants likely arose as a pipeline artifact.

The sample consisted of PBMCs. This TCR was sampled from a middle-aged woman in good health and CMV-seropositive. J is TRBJ1-2 and V is TRBV19; tentatively, D is TRBD1 (5 bases). DNA of the CDR3: TGTGCCAGTAGTATCGGACACTTGAACTATGGCTACACCTTC. This encodes CASSIGHLNYGYTF.